One and the same sample provided the 19 T cell receptor beta chains below, sequenced in a study of control samples from healthy donors and cancer patients. Clones were sequenced by immunoSEQ multiplex PCR, and TCRdb holds only the in-frame ones, with some missing. In the table there are around 250,000 clones, roughly four fifths of which are singletons. The sample consisted of PBMCs. The receptor set was obtained from a woman aged 55-69 years with lung cancer.

This chain links TRBV10-3 with TRBJ2-7, with TRBD2 identical over 8 bases. J lost 6 bases, V lost 8 bases, and 12 bases had no gene match. Germline loops: CDR1 ENHRY, CDR2 SYGVKD. The CDR3 length is 14 residues. The CDR3 region is CAIGPLAGPLEQYF. The DNA of the CDR3 is TGTGCCATCGGGCCGTTAGCGGGGCCTCTCGAGCAGTACTTC.

CDR3 in amino acids: CASSLELAELNEQFF. CDR3 coding DNA: TGTGCCAGCAGCTTGGAACTAGCGGAGCTCAATGAGCAGTTCTTC. This chain connects TRBV5-6 to TRBJ2-1; 8 nucleotides agree with TRBD2. From germline, CDR1 is SGHDT and CDR2 YYEEEE. The CDR3 totals 15 residues. V lost 0 bases, J lost 6 bases, and 5 bases stayed unmatched.

This clone was picked up one time. The chain has TRBV2 and TRBJ2-5; TRBD2 matches 10 bases. Germline V gene lookup returns CDR1 SNHLY and CDR2 FYNNEI. V was clipped by 6 bases and J by 0 bases; unmatched bases: 7. This CDR3 is 16 amino acids long. This CDR3 is CASSFLGLADQETQYF. The CDR3 DNA reads as TGTGCCAGCAGCTTCCTTGGACTAGCGGACCAAGAGACCCAGTACTTC.

This rearrangement joins TRBV9 to TRBJ1-2; D is uncertain. The V end was cut by 0 bases, the J end by 2 bases, with 11 bases between. CDR1 is SGDLS, CDR2 YYNGEE, per germline. This CDR3 has 15 amino acids. The CDR3 loop is CASSVGGLLNYGYTF. The CDR3 DNA follows: TGTGCCAGCAGCGTAGGAGGGCTTCTAAACTATGGCTACACCTTC.

The chain employs TRBV11-2 and TRBJ1-6; weak D call: TRBD1 (6 bases). The CDR3 length is 17 residues. In germline, CDR1 is SGHAT, CDR2 FQNNGV. The ends were cut back, 4 bases at V and 9 bases at J, with 22 bases in the middle. CDR3 loop: CASSSYLGGQRGSPLHF. The CDR3 bases are TGTGCCAGCAGCTCCTACCTAGGGGGACAACGAGGTTCACCCCTCCACTTT.

The chain employs TRBV6-6 and TRBJ2-5; no clear D. The CDR3 has 13 residues. V was clipped by 5 bases and J by 0 bases, with 7 bases between them. Germline CDR1 is MNHNY and CDR2 is SVGAGI (reference sequence). Here the CDR3 reads CASSKLYQETQYF. The CDR3, as DNA: TGTGCCAGCAGTAAGTTGTACCAAGAGACCCAGTACTTC.

V usage is TRBV6-5 and J usage is TRBJ2-3; 7 positions agree with TRBD2. With 2 bases clipped from V and 1 base from J, the junction kept 3 bases outside the gene matches. This CDR3 contains 15 residues. CDR1 and CDR2 from the germline V gene are MNHEY and SVGAGI. The DNA for the CDR3 is TGTGCCAGCAGTTACGGGGGGGTAGGCACAGATACGCAGTATTTT. Translating it yields CASSYGGVGTDTQYF.

The V and J genes are TRBV11-3 and TRBJ2-1; 7 nucleotides align to TRBD2. The CDR3 is 14 amino acids. Germline lookup yields CDR1 SGHNT and CDR2 YENEEA. Unmatched junction bases numbered 7, after V lost 5 bases and J lost 6 bases. Here the CDR3 reads CASSILAGVNEQFF. DNA for the CDR3: TGTGCCAGCAGCATCTTAGCGGGCGTCAATGAGCAGTTCTTC.

V is TRBV4-1 and J is TRBJ1-2, with 7 bases aligning to TRBD1. This CDR3 has 14 residues. Germline V gene sequence: CDR1 MGHRA, CDR2 YSYEKL. Unmatched junction bases numbered 3, after V lost 1 base and J lost 4 bases. The CDR3 loop reads CASSQGQGGYGYTF. CDR3 bases: TGCGCCAGCAGCCAAGGACAGGGTGGCTATGGCTACACCTTC.

The DNA for the CDR3 is TGTGCCAGCAGTCAAATTTGGTCGGATAATTCACCCCTCCACTTT. Amino acid sequence: CASSQIWSDNSPLHF. The chain uses TRBV11-2 and TRBJ1-6; D gene uncertain. Trimming cost V 6 bases and J 5 bases, with 14 bases left between them. From germline, CDR1 is SGHAT and CDR2 FQNNGV. The CDR3 extends over 15 amino acids.

The chain combines TRBV28 with TRBJ1-2, with 7 bases lining up with TRBD1. The trim removed 5 bases at V and 4 bases at J, leaving 4 bases unmatched. Germline CDR1 MDHEN, CDR2 SYDVKM. The length of the CDR3 is 13 residues. CDR3 loop: CASSPGTVYGYTF. The CDR3 nucleotides are TGTGCCAGCAGTCCAGGGACAGTCTATGGCTACACCTTC.

This chain links TRBV6-5 with TRBJ2-3; 8 bases agree with TRBD2. Germline CDR1 is MNHEY and CDR2 is SVGAGI. Losses at the gene ends were 2 bases for V and 3 bases for J; bases not matched to a gene: 4. The CDR3 runs 15 residues. The CDR3 loop reads CASSYVPGGTDTQYF. The CDR3 nucleotides are TGTGCCAGCAGTTACGTTCCGGGGGGGACAGATACGCAGTATTTT.

V usage is TRBV27 and J usage is TRBJ2-3, with TRBD2 identical over 13 bases. The germline CDR1 and CDR2 sequences are MNHEY and SMNVEV (reference sequence). The CDR3 is 15 residues long. The J segment lost 4 bases and the V segment lost 8 bases, leaving 6 bases of the junction unmatched. The CDR3 DNA reads TGTGCCAGCCGCCTACTAGCGGGGGGGTCAGATACGCAGTATTTT. Its protein product is CASRLLAGGSDTQYF.

The J gene is TRBJ2-1, the V gene TRBV5-1; possibly TRBD1 for D (6 bases). CDR1 is SGHRS, CDR2 YFSETQ, per germline. CDR3 size: 12 residues. The V gene lost 6 bases and the J gene lost 6 bases, with 10 bases spanning the gap. The chain's CDR3 is CASTGQSNEQFF. The CDR3 DNA reads TGCGCCAGCACCGGACAGTCCAATGAGCAGTTCTTC.

The chain joins TRBV3-1 (or the pseudogene TRBV3-2) to TRBJ2-6, with 8 bases identical to TRBD1. J was trimmed by 4 bases and V by 2 bases; bases with no gene match: 1. The CDR3 is made up of 15 amino acids. Germline V lookup: CDR1 LGHDT, CDR2 YNNKEL (reference sequence). The CDR3 reads CASSQQGAGANVLTF. The DNA of the CDR3 is TGTGCCAGCAGCCAACAGGGGGCCGGGGCCAACGTCCTGACTTTC.

Only a few counts were recorded for this clone. This rearrangement joins TRBV6-6 to TRBJ2-1; the D is unclear. V was clipped by 4 bases and J by 4 bases, with 5 bases between them. Germline loops: CDR1 MNHNY, CDR2 SVGAGI (reference sequence). CDR3 size: 12 residues. The CDR3 bases are TGTGCCAGCAGTTTCACATACAATGAGCAGTTCTTC. This sequence encodes CASSFTYNEQFF.

The CDR3 sequence: CASSVDSRNQPQHF. The CDR3 nucleotides are TGCGCCAGCAGCGTGGACAGTAGGAATCAGCCCCAGCATTTT. The chain uses TRBV5-1 and TRBJ1-5; D perhaps matches TRBD1 (6 bases). V lost 4 bases, J lost 4 bases, and 12 bases lay in between. Looked up from germline, CDR1 is SGHRS and CDR2 is YFSETQ. This CDR3 has 14 amino acids.

The genes are TRBV27 and TRBJ2-1; possibly TRBD1 for D (5 bases). Per germline, CDR1 MNHEY and CDR2 SMNVEV (reference sequence). V dropped 2 bases and J dropped 3 bases, with 8 bases sitting between them. The CDR3 runs to 14 residues. The CDR3 DNA sequence: TGTGCCAGCAGTTTACCCAGGGTCTACAATGAGCAGTTCTTC. This translates into CASSLPRVYNEQFF.

This clone was counted a few times. J is TRBJ2-3 and V is TRBV28; TRBD2 matches at 10 bases. CDR1 is MDHEN and CDR2 is SYDVKM in the germline V gene. This CDR3 comprises 18 residues. J lost 2 bases, V lost 6 bases, and 14 bases had no gene match. The CDR3 reads CASSNTSGTLLVTDTQYF. In DNA, the CDR3 is TGTGCCAGCAGCAATACTAGCGGGACCCTCCTTGTCACAGATACGCAGTATTTT. Full variable domain (outside the CDR3, taken from reference TRBV28 and TRBJ2-3): DVKVTQSSRYLVKRTGEKVFLECVQDMDHENMFWYRQDPGLGLRLIYFSYDVKMKEKGDIPEGYSVSREKKERFSLILESASTNQTSMYLCASSNTSGTLLVTDTQYFGPGTRLTVL.